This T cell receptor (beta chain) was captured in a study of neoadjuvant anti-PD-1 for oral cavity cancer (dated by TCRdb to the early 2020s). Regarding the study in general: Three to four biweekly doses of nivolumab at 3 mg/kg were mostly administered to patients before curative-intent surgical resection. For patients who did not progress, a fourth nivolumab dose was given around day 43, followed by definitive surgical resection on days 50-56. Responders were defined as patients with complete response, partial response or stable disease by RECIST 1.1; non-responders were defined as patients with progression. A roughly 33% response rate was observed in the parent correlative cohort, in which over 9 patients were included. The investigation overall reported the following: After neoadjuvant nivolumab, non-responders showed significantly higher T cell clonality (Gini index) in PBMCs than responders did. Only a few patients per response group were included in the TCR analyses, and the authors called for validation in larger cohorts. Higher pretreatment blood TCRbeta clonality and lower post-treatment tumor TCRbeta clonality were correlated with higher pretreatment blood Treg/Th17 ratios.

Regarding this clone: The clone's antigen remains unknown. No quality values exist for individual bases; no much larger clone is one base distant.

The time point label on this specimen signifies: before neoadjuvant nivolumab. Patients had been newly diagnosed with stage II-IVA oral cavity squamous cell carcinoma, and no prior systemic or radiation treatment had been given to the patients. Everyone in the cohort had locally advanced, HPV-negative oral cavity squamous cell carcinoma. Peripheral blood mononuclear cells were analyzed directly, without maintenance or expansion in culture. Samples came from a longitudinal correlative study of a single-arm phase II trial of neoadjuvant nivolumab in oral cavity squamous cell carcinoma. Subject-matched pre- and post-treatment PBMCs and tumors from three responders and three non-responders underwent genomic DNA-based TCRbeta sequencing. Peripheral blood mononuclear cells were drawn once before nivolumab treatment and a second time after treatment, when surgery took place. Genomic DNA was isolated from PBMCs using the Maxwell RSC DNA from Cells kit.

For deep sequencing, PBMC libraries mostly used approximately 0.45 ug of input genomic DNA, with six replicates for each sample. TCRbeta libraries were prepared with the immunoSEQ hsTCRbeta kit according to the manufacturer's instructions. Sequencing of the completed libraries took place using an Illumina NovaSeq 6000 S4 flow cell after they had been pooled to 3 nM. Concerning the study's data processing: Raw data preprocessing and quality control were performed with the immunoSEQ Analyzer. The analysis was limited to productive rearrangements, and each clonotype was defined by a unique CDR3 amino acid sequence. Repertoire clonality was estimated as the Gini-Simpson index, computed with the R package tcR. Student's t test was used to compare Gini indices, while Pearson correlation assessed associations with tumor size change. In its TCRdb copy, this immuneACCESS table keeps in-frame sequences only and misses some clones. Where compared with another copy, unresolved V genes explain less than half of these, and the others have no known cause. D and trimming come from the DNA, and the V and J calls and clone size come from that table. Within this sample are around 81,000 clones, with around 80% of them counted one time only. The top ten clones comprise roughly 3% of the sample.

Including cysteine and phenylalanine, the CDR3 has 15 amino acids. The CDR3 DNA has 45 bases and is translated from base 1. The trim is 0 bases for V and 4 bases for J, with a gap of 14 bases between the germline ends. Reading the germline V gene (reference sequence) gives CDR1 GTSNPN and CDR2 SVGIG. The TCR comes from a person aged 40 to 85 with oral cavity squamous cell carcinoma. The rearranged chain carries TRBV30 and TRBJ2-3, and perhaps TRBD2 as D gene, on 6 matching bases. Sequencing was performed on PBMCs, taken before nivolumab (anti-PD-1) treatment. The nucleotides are TGTGCCTGGAGTGTACTAGCAGCTGCGGCAGATACGCAGTATTTT. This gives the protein CAWSVLAAAADTQYF. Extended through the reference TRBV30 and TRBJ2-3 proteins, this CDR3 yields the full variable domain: SQTIHQWPATLVQPVGSPLSLECTVEGTSNPNLYWYRQAAGRGLQLLFYSVGIGQISSEVPQNLSASRPQDRQFILSSKKLLLSDSGFYLCAWSVLAAAADTQYFGPGTRLTVL.